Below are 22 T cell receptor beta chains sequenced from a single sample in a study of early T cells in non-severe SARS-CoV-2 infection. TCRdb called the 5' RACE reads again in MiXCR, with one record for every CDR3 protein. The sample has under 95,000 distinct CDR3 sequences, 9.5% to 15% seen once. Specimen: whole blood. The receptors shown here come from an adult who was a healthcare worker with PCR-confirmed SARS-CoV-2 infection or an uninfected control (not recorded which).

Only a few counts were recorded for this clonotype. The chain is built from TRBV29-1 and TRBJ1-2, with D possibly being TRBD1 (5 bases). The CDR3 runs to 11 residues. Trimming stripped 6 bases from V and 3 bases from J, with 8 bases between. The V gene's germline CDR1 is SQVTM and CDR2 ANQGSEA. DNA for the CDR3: TGCAGCGTAGGGACCCACTATGGCTACACCTTC. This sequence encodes CSVGTHYGYTF.

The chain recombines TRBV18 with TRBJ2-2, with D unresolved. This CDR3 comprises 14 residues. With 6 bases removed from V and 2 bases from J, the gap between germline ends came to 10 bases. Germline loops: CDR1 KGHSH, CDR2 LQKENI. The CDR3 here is CASSSLGNTGELFF. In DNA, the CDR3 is TGTGCCAGCTCGTCCCTGGGCAACACCGGGGAGCTGTTTTTT.

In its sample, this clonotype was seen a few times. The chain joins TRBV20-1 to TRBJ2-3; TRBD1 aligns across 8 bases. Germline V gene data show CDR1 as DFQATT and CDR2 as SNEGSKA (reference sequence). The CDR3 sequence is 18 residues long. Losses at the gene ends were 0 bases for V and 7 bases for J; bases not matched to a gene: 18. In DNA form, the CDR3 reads TGCAGTGCTAGAGAACGATACTCCGGGACAGGCATCACGTATACGCAGTATTTT. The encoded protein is CSARERYSGTGITYTQYF.

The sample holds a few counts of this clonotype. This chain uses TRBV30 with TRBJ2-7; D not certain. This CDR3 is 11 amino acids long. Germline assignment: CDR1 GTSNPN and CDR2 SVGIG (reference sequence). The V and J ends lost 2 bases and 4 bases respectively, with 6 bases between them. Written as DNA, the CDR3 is TGTGCCTGGAGTTCCTATTACGAGCAGTACTTC. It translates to CAWSSYYEQYF. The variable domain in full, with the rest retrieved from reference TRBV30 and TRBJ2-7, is SQTIHQWPATLVQPVGSPLSLECTVEGTSNPNLYWYRQAAGRGLQLLFYSVGIGQISSEVPQNLSASRPQDRQFILSSKKLLLSDSGFYLCAWSSYYEQYFGPGTRLTVT.

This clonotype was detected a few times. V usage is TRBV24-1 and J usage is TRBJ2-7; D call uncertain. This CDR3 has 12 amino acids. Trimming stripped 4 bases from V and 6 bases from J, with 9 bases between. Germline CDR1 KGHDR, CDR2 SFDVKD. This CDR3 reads CATSEVGLEQYF. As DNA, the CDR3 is TGTGCCACCAGTGAAGTCGGGCTCGAGCAGTACTTC.

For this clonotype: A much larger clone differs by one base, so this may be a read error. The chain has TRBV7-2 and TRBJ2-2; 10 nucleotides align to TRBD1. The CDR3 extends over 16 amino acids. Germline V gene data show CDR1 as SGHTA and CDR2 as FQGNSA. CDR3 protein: CASSLMRQGATGELLF. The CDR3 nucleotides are TGTGCCAGCAGCTTGATGAGACAGGGGGCTACCGGGGAGCTGCTTTTT.

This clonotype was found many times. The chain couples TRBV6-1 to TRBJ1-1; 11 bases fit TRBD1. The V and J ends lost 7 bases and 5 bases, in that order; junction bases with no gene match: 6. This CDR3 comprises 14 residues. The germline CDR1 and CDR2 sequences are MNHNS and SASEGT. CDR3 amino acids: CASIAGDRGTEAFF. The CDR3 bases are TGTGCCAGCATCGCCGGGGACAGGGGGACTGAAGCTTTCTTT.

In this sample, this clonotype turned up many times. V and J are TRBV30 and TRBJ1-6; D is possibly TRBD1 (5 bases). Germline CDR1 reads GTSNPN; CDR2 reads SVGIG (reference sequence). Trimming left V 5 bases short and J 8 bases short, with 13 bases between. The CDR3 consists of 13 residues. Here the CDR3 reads CAWAGTADSPLHF. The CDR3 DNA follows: TGTGCCTGGGCCGGGACCGCTGATTCACCCCTCCACTTT.

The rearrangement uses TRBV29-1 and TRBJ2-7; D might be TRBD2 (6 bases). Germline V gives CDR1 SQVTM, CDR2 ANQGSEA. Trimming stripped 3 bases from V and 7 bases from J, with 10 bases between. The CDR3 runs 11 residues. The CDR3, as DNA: TGCAGCGTTGAGGCGGGGATTGAGCAGTACTTC. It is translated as CSVEAGIEQYF.

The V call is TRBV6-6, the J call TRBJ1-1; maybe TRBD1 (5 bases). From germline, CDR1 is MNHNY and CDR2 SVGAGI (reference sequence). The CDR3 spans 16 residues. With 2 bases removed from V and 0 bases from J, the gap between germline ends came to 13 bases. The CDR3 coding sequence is TGTGCCAGCAGTTACGCACCAGGGCAGATGAACACTGAAGCTTTCTTT. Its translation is CASSYAPGQMNTEAFF.

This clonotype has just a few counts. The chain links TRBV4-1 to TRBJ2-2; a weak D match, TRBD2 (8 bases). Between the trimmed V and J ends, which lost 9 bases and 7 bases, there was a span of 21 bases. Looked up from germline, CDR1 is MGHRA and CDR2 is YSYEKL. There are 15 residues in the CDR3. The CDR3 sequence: CASAGGAGEIGELFF. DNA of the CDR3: TGCGCCAGTGCAGGGGGAGCGGGAGAAATCGGGGAGCTGTTTTTT.

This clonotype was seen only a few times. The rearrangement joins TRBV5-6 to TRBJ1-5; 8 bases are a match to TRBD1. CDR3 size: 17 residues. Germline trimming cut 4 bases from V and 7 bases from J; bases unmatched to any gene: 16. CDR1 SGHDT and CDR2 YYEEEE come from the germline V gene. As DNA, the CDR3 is TGTGCCAGCAGCCTTGGACAGGGCGTATTAAGGGACCAGCCCCAGCATTTT. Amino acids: CASSLGQGVLRDQPQHF.

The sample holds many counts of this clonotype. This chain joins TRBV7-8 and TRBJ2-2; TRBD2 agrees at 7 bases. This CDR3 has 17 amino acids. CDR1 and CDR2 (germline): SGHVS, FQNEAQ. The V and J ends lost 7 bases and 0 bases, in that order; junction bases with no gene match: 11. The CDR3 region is CASTSGKRGTNTGELFF. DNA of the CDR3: TGTGCCAGCACCTCCGGCAAGCGGGGCACGAACACCGGGGAGCTGTTTTTT. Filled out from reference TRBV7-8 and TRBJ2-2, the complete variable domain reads GAGVSQSPRYKVAKRGQDVALRCDPISGHVSLFWYQQALGQGPEFLTYFQNEAQLDKSGLPSDRFFAERPEGSVSTLKIQRTQQEDSAVYLCASTSGKRGTNTGELFFGEGSRLTVL.

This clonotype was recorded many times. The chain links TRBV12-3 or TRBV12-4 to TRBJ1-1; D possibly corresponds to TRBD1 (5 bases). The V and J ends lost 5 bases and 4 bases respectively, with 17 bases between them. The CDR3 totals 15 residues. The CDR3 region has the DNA TGTGCCAGCAGTCCCAACAGGTTCCCCGGCACTGAAGCTTTCTTT. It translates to CASSPNRFPGTEAFF.

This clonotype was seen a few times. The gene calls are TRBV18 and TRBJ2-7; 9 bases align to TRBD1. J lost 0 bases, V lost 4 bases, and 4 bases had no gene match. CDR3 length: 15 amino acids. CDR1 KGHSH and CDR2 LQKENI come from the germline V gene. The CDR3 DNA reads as TGTGCCAGCTCACAGGGACAGGGCCACTCCTACGAGCAGTACTTC. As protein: CASSQGQGHSYEQYF.

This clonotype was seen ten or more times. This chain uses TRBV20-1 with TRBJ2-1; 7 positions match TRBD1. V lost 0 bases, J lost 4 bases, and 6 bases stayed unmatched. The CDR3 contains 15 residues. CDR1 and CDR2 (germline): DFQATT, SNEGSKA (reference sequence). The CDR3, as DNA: TGCAGTGCTAGAGAGGGGCAGGGGGTGTACAATGAGCAGTTCTTC. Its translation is CSAREGQGVYNEQFF.

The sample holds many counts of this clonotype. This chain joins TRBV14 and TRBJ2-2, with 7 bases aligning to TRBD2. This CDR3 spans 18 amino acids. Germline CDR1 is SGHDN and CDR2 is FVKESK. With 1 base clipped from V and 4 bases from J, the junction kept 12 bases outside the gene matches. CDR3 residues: CASSQGEGSLLLTGELFF. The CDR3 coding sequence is TGTGCCAGCAGCCAAGGGGAGGGGTCCCTACTTCTCACCGGGGAGCTGTTTTTT.

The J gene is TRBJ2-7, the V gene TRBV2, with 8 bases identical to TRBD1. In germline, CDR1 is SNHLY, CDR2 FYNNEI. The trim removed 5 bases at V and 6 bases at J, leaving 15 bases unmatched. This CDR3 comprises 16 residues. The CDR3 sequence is CASSKESPGQAREQYF. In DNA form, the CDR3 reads TGTGCCAGCAGTAAAGAGTCTCCGGGACAGGCGCGCGAGCAGTACTTC. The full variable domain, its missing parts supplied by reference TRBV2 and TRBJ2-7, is EPEVTQTPSHQVTQMGQEVILRCVPISNHLYFYWYRQILGQKVEFLVSFYNNEISEKSEIFDDQFSVERPDGSNFTLKIRSTKLEDSAMYFCASSKESPGQAREQYFGPGTRLTVT.

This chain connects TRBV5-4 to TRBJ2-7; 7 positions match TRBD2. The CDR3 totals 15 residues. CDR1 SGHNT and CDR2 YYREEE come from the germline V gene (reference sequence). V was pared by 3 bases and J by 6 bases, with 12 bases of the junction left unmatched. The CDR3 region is CASSSSGRDDLEQYF. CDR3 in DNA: TGTGCCAGCAGCTCTAGTGGGAGGGATGATCTCGAGCAGTACTTC.

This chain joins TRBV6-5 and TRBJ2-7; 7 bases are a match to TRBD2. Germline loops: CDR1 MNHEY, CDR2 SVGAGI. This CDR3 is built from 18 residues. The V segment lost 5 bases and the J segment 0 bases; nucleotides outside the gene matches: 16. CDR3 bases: TGTGCCAGCAGTCCCCGCGGGGCCAGCGGGGTGAACTCCTACGAGCAGTACTTC. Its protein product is CASSPRGASGVNSYEQYF.

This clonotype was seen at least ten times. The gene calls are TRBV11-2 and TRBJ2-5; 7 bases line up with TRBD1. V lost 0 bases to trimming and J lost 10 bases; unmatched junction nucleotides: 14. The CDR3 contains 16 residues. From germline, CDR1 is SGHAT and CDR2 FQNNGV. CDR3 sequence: CASSLDPGLAAGGQYF. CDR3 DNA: TGTGCCAGCAGCTTAGATCCAGGGCTAGCCGCAGGGGGCCAGTACTTC.

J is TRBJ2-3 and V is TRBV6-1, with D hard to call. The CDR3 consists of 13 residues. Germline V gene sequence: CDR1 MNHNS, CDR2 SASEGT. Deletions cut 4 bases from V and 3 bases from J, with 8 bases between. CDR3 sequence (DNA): TGTGCCAGCAGTGTGGTAGGGACAGATACGCAGTATTTT. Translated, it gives CASSVVGTDTQYF.